The 26 T cell receptor beta chains listed next were all sequenced from one sample in a study of blood T cell repertoires in COVID-19. Libraries were prepared by immunoSEQ multiplex PCR; TCRdb keeps only in-frame clonotypes and omits some of them. The sample gives about 160,000 clones, about 85% of which show up once; around 3.2% is in the top ten. The specimen was peripheral blood. The receptors were sampled from a human donor with acute or convalescent COVID-19. The donor label of this sample is uncertain.

V is TRBV6-1 and J is TRBJ1-5, with D maybe TRBD1 (5 bases). The CDR3 has 15 amino acids. CDR1 is MNHNS, CDR2 SASEGT, per germline. Between the trimmed V and J ends, which lost 3 bases and 3 bases, there was a span of 12 bases. The CDR3 DNA is TGTGCCAGCAGTGAGTTTGGGGCGGACAATCAGCCCCAGCATTTT. The encoded protein is CASSEFGADNQPQHF.

The DNA for the CDR3 is TGTGCCAGCAGCCAAGCGGGACAGGGGTATGAAAAACTGTTTTTT. Translating gives CASSQAGQGYEKLFF. The J gene is TRBJ1-4, the V gene TRBV3-1 (or the pseudogene TRBV3-2); 10 bases match TRBD1. V was pared by 1 base and J by 6 bases, with 2 bases of the junction left unmatched. Germline V lookup: CDR1 LGHDT, CDR2 YNNKEL (reference sequence). This CDR3 has 15 residues.

This chain connects TRBV27 to TRBJ1-5; 10 bases align to TRBD1. The CDR3 has 15 residues. V was pared by 5 bases and J by 3 bases, with 4 bases of the junction left unmatched. CDR1 and CDR2 from the germline V gene are MNHEY and SMNVEV (reference sequence). The CDR3 loop is CASSGTGAINQPQHF. The CDR3 nucleotides read TGTGCCAGCAGTGGGACAGGGGCGATCAATCAGCCCCAGCATTTT.

The V call is TRBV19, the J call TRBJ1-2; weak D call: TRBD1 (6 bases). The germline V gene has CDR1 LNHDA and CDR2 SQIVND (reference sequence). Deletions cut 4 bases from V and 2 bases from J, with 14 bases between. The CDR3 sequence is 15 residues long. The CDR3 nucleotides read TGTGCCAGTAGTACGAACCCGGGACACAACTATGGCTACACCTTC. Its translation: CASSTNPGHNYGYTF.

The rearrangement joins TRBV5-4 to TRBJ2-1, with D perhaps TRBD1 (6 bases). V lost 1 base and J lost 1, with 9 bases in between. This CDR3 region has 15 residues. CDR1 and CDR2 (germline): SGHNT, YYREEE (reference sequence). The CDR3 loop is CASSLRQGSYNEQFF. CDR3 in DNA: TGTGCCAGCAGCTTGAGGCAGGGGTCCTACAATGAGCAGTTCTTC.

This chain joins TRBV28 and TRBJ2-2, with 7 bases fitting TRBD1. The CDR3 covers 17 residues. J was trimmed by 0 bases and V by 2 bases; bases with no gene match: 6. Germline CDR1 reads MDHEN; CDR2 reads SYDVKM. For the CDR3, the DNA is TGTGCCAGCAGTTTACGACAGGGTCCTGCGAACACCGGGGAGCTGTTTTTT. It specifies CASSLRQGPANTGELFF. The whole variable domain, filled in from reference TRBV28 and TRBJ2-2, reads DVKVTQSSRYLVKRTGEKVFLECVQDMDHENMFWYRQDPGLGLRLIYFSYDVKMKEKGDIPEGYSVSREKKERFSLILESASTNQTSMYLCASSLRQGPANTGELFFGEGSRLTVL.

The J gene is TRBJ1-2, the V gene TRBV3-1 (or the pseudogene TRBV3-2); D is possibly TRBD1 (5 bases). CDR3 length equals 16 residues. Germline values: CDR1 LGHDT, CDR2 YNNKEL (reference sequence). V gave up 1 base and J gave up 6 bases, with 18 bases separating them. CDR3 DNA sequence: TGTGCCAGCAGCCAAGTGACCGGCAGGGCAGTTGATGGCTACACCTTC. Amino acids: CASSQVTGRAVDGYTF.

The rearrangement uses TRBV5-1 and TRBJ1-4; no clear D gene. Per the germline V gene, CDR1 is SGHRS and CDR2 is YFSETQ. This CDR3 has 15 amino acids. Trimming cost V 0 bases and J 8 bases, with 14 bases left between them. CDR3 DNA: TGCGCCAGCAGCTTGGGCCGTGCGGGGATCGAAAAACTGTTTTTT. It is translated as CASSLGRAGIEKLFF.

The chain uses TRBV9 and TRBJ1-6, with TRBD1 as a possible D gene (5 bases). The V end was cut by 3 bases, the J end by 9 bases, with 22 bases between. The CDR3 contains 17 residues. Germline V lookup: CDR1 SGDLS, CDR2 YYNGEE. The CDR3 spells CASSEAQGFWSSSPLHF. As DNA, the CDR3 is TGTGCCAGCAGCGAGGCCCAGGGATTTTGGTCGAGTTCACCCCTCCACTTT. The complete variable domain, with remaining parts taken from reference TRBV9 and TRBJ1-6, reads DSGVTQTPKHLITATGQRVTLRCSPRSGDLSVYWYQQSLDQGLQFLIQYYNGEERAKGNILERFSAQQFPDLHSELNLSSLELGDSALYFCASSEAQGFWSSSPLHFGNGTRLTVT.

The V gene is TRBV7-3, the J gene TRBJ2-1; 11 positions match TRBD1. The CDR3 covers 15 residues. Germline V gene sequence: CDR1 SGHTA, CDR2 FQGTGA. V shed 4 bases, J shed 8 bases, and the junction held 7 bases outside the gene matches. For the CDR3, the DNA is TGTGCCAGCAGCTACGGACAGGGGGCCCTCGATGAGCAGTTCTTC. Residues: CASSYGQGALDEQFF.

This chain joins TRBV15 and TRBJ2-3; D perhaps matches TRBD2 (5 bases). The ends were cut back, 1 base at V and 5 bases at J, with 22 bases in the middle. Germline V gene lookup returns CDR1 LNHNV and CDR2 YYDKDF (reference sequence). This CDR3 comprises 18 residues. CDR3 coding DNA: TGTGCCACCAGCAGAGTTTCTTCTCGCCTAGCCCCGTTAGATACGCAGTATTTT. The encoded protein is CATSRVSSRLAPLDTQYF.

In this sample, this clone turned up a few times. The chain employs TRBV5-4 and TRBJ2-3; TRBD2 matches at 10 bases. The V and J ends lost 0 bases and 2 bases, in that order; junction bases with no gene match: 6. CDR1 SGHNT and CDR2 YYREEE come from the germline V gene (reference sequence). The CDR3 totals 17 residues. The CDR3 nucleotides read TGTGCCAGCAGCTTGGCGTGGAGCGGGGGGGCCACAGATACGCAGTATTTT. Translation: CASSLAWSGGATDTQYF. The entire variable domain, with the rest obtained from reference TRBV5-4 and TRBJ2-3, is as follows: ETGVTQSPTHLIKTRGQQVTLRCSSQSGHNTVSWYQQALGQGPQFIFQYYREEENGRGNFPPRFSGLQFPNYSSELNVNALELDDSALYLCASSLAWSGGATDTQYFGPGTRLTVL.

This chain links TRBV5-4 with TRBJ1-2; D possibly corresponds to TRBD1 (6 bases). The CDR3 length is 18 residues. The germline V and J ends were trimmed by 0 bases and 2 bases, with 20 bases remaining between them. Germline V gene lookup returns CDR1 SGHNT and CDR2 YYREEE (reference sequence). In DNA, the CDR3 is TGTGCCAGCAGCTTGGACGGGTGGGGGCAGGGAGACAACTATGGCTACACCTTC. This codes for CASSLDGWGQGDNYGYTF.

This clone was observed a single time. The chain recombines TRBV5-1 with TRBJ2-6; 8 nucleotides agree with TRBD2. In germline, CDR1 is SGHRS, CDR2 YFSETQ. Losses at the gene ends were 4 bases for V and 2 bases for J; bases not matched to a gene: 8. The CDR3 sequence is 17 residues long. This CDR3 reads CASSPGRGGPGANVLTF. The CDR3, as DNA: TGCGCCAGCAGCCCTGGACGGGGGGGTCCTGGGGCCAACGTCCTGACTTTC.

The V and J genes are TRBV7-2 and TRBJ2-1; 9 nucleotides agree with TRBD2. The trim removed 4 bases at V and 6 bases at J, leaving 7 bases unmatched. This CDR3 contains 15 residues. Germline V lookup: CDR1 SGHTA, CDR2 FQGNSA. CDR3 DNA: TGTGCCAGCAGCTCCAGAGCGGGGGGCCTCAATGAGCAGTTCTTC. As protein: CASSSRAGGLNEQFF.

V is TRBV4-1 and J is TRBJ1-1; unclear D gene. The ends were cut back, 0 bases at V and 0 bases at J, with 2 bases in the middle. The length of the CDR3 is 13 residues. Germline CDR1 reads MGHRA; CDR2 reads YSYEKL. The CDR3 sequence is CASSQDMNTEAFF. CDR3 nucleotides: TGCGCCAGCAGCCAAGACATGAACACTGAAGCTTTCTTT.

V is TRBV7-8 and J is TRBJ2-7; 13 bases match TRBD2. The CDR3 has 15 residues. V shed 5 bases and J 6 bases; nucleotides not matched to a gene: 7. From germline, CDR1 is SGHVS and CDR2 FQNEAQ. CDR3 sequence reads: CASSRQGLAGIEQYF. For the CDR3, the DNA is TGTGCCAGCAGCCGCCAGGGACTAGCGGGGATCGAGCAGTACTTC.

V and J are TRBV12-5 and TRBJ1-3; a weak D match, TRBD1 (5 bases). CDR1 and CDR2 (germline): LGHNT, FRNRAP. This CDR3 is 14 amino acids long. Trimming took 4 bases from V and 2 from J, leaving 9 bases between them. The DNA for the CDR3 is TGTGCTAGTGGTTCCTCAGGGACTGGAAACACCATATATTTT. It is translated as CASGSSGTGNTIYF.

The chain joins TRBV24-1 to TRBJ2-1; 8 bases are a match to TRBD2. Germline V lookup: CDR1 KGHDR, CDR2 SFDVKD. The CDR3 is made up of 14 amino acids. V shed 12 bases, J shed 8 bases, and the junction held 14 bases outside the gene matches. CDR3 in amino acids: CAPRGGGTQDEQFF. The CDR3 DNA is TGTGCCCCTAGAGGCGGGGGGACACAGGATGAGCAGTTCTTC.

The J gene is TRBJ2-7, the V gene TRBV3-1 (or the pseudogene TRBV3-2); 14 positions agree with TRBD2. Germline-derived CDR1 and CDR2 are LGHDT and YNNKEL (reference sequence). The ends lost 4 bases at V and 4 bases at J; junction bases unmatched: 3. The CDR3 consists of 15 residues. The DNA for the CDR3 is TGTGCCAGCAGCCTCGGACTAGCGGGGGGTTACGAGCAGTACTTC. Its translation: CASSLGLAGGYEQYF.

This chain links TRBV15 with TRBJ2-7, with D possibly matching TRBD1 (7 bases). This CDR3 is built from 15 residues. Germline V lookup: CDR1 LNHNV, CDR2 YYDKDF (reference sequence). V was pared by 5 bases and J by 3 bases, with 17 bases between. CDR3 DNA sequence: TGTGCCACCAGCCGAGGGGCAGGGGGAGGCTACGAGCAGTACTTC. As protein: CATSRGAGGGYEQYF.

This chain connects TRBV9 to TRBJ2-1; maybe TRBD1 (6 bases). CDR1 and CDR2 from the germline V gene are SGDLS and YYNGEE. Trimming removed 0 bases from V and 3 bases from J, with 10 bases in between. The CDR3 length is 15 residues. The CDR3 sequence is CASSVADRIYNEQFF. The CDR3 nucleotides read TGTGCCAGCAGCGTAGCTGACAGGATCTACAATGAGCAGTTCTTC.

The rearrangement links TRBV19 to TRBJ2-1; the D is unclear. The CDR3 contains 16 residues. CDR1 LNHDA and CDR2 SQIVND come from the germline V gene (reference sequence). V gave up 5 bases and J gave up 9 bases, with 23 bases separating them. The CDR3 reads CASSGGPTSIVSEQFF. The CDR3 bases are TGTGCCAGTAGTGGTGGGCCCACGTCGATCGTTAGTGAGCAGTTCTTC.

V is TRBV6-5 and J is TRBJ2-7; TRBD2 matches 11 bases. CDR1 and CDR2 (germline): MNHEY, SVGAGI. With 6 bases clipped from V and 7 bases from J, the junction kept 8 bases outside the gene matches. The CDR3 has 14 residues. The CDR3 sequence: CASRGQVAGGEQYF. In DNA form, the CDR3 reads TGTGCCAGCAGGGGCCAAGTAGCGGGGGGGGAGCAGTACTTC.

Here the CDR3 reads CASSWGEEQYF. CDR3 in DNA: TGTGCCAGCAGCTGGGGGGAGGAGCAGTACTTC. The chain joins TRBV7-9 to TRBJ2-7; TRBD2 is a possible D gene (6 bases). This CDR3 is 11 amino acids long. The V gene lost 4 bases and the J gene lost 7 bases, with 8 bases spanning the gap. Germline CDR1 and CDR2: SEHNR and FQNEAQ (reference sequence).

The rearrangement links TRBV4-1 to TRBJ1-2, with 11 bases identical to TRBD1. Germline assignment: CDR1 MGHRA and CDR2 YSYEKL. Trimming at V came to 2 bases and at J to 7 bases, leaving 12 bases not matched to a gene. CDR3 length equals 17 residues. The CDR3 coding sequence is TGCGCCAGCAGCCAAAGGGATTCGGACAGGGGGCATAGTGGCTACACCTTC. Translation: CASSQRDSDRGHSGYTF.